This TCR beta chain comes out of a study of type 1 and type 2 diabetes patients. The wider study: A total of roughly 20,000,000 paired-end reads came from the whole study.

Study findings and constraints: Age and gender were not matched between study groups, possibly biasing interpretation. Type 2 diabetes repertoires were more diverse than type 1 diabetes repertoires.

The CDR3 consists of 12 residues. V was cut by 0 bases and J by 6 bases, with 6 bases left in between. Looked up from germline, CDR1 is SEHNR and CDR2 is FQNEAQ (reference sequence). The PCR template was genomic DNA. A primer set of 30 forward and 13 reverse primers amplified the CDR3. TCRdb reprocessed the multiplex PCR reads via MiXCR and lists one record per CDR3 protein. The sample lists under 300,000 distinct CDR3 sequences, approximately 45% occurring once. Comment on this clonotype: The antigen remains unidentified.

What was sequenced was peripheral blood mononuclear cells (PBMCs). The rearrangement uses TRBV7-9 and TRBJ2-7; D unclear. The TCR sequence derives from a young man with type 2 diabetes. The CDR3 reads CASSLAGSEQYF. The DNA of the CDR3 is TGTGCCAGCAGCTTAGCTGGCAGCGAGCAGTACTTC.